These T cell receptor beta chains were read from a single sample in a study of T cell changes during pregnancy in multiple sclerosis. Clones were sequenced by immunoSEQ multiplex PCR, and TCRdb holds only the in-frame ones, with some missing. The table records tens of thousands of clones, roughly 92% of them present only once. The sequencing here drew on CD8+ T cells from peripheral blood mononuclear cells, taken in the third trimester of pregnancy. These receptors all come from a female donor with multiple sclerosis, enrolled in a pregnancy study. Each CDR3 is given with its conserved first and last residue. Each record gives: clone size, J gene, V gene, D gene, CDR3 protein, CDR3 DNA. D genes are given only for firm matches. Not all rows give a size; the values are once, few, many and, for expanded clones, a class.

abundance: .
j_gene: TRBJ2-1
v_gene: TRBV7-9
d_gene: .
CDR3aa: CASSLAPEWEKFF
CDR3nt: TGTGCCAGCAGCTTAGCGCCCGAGTGGGAGAAGTTCTTC

abundance: .
j_gene: TRBJ1-1
v_gene: TRBV5-4
d_gene: .
CDR3aa: CASSKGDEAFF
CDR3nt: TGTGCCAGCAGCAAAGGAGATGAAGCTTTCTTT

abundance: .
j_gene: TRBJ2-2
v_gene: TRBV7-7
d_gene: TRBD1
CDR3aa: CASSQGTGAGELFF
CDR3nt: TGTGCCAGCAGCCAAGGGACAGGGGCCGGGGAGCTGTTTTTT

abundance: .
j_gene: TRBJ2-7
v_gene: TRBV7-3
d_gene: TRBD2
CDR3aa: CASSWTSGSSYEQYF
CDR3nt: TGTGCCAGCAGCTGGACTAGCGGGAGCTCCTACGAGCAGTACTTC

abundance: once
j_gene: TRBJ2-3
v_gene: TRBV27
d_gene: TRBD1
CDR3aa: CASRDRGLGKTDTQYF
CDR3nt: TGTGCCAGCAGGGACAGGGGGCTAGGAAAAACAGATACGCAGTATTTT

abundance: .
j_gene: TRBJ2-7
v_gene: TRBV27
d_gene: .
CDR3aa: CASSFAGREQYF
CDR3nt: TGTGCCAGCAGTTTTGCGGGGCGCGAGCAGTACTTC

abundance: once
j_gene: TRBJ2-3
v_gene: TRBV9
d_gene: TRBD1
CDR3aa: CASSADRGGTDTQYF
CDR3nt: TGTGCCAGCAGCGCGGACAGGGGGGGCACAGATACGCAGTATTTT

abundance: .
j_gene: TRBJ2-7
v_gene: TRBV5-1
d_gene: TRBD1
CDR3aa: CASSGTGGLNYEQYF
CDR3nt: TGCGCCAGCAGCGGAACAGGGGGCCTCAACTACGAGCAGTACTTC

abundance: .
j_gene: TRBJ2-7
v_gene: TRBV7-8
d_gene: TRBD2
CDR3aa: CASSLGGGLYEQYF
CDR3nt: TGTGCCAGCAGCTTAGGGGGAGGGCTTTACGAGCAGTACTTC

abundance: .
j_gene: TRBJ2-1
v_gene: TRBV30
d_gene: .
CDR3aa: CAWSVGSPYNEQFF
CDR3nt: TGTGCCTGGAGTGTAGGGAGCCCCTACAATGAGCAGTTCTTC

abundance: .
j_gene: TRBJ1-4
v_gene: TRBV2
d_gene: .
CDR3aa: CASTQDIGEKLFF
CDR3nt: TGTGCCAGCACGCAGGACATAGGGGAAAAACTGTTTTTT

abundance: .
j_gene: TRBJ1-4
v_gene: TRBV29-1
d_gene: .
CDR3aa: CSVAGHPGTNEKLFF
CDR3nt: TGCAGCGTTGCCGGACACCCGGGCACTAATGAAAAACTGTTTTTT

abundance: .
j_gene: TRBJ2-7
v_gene: TRBV27
d_gene: TRBD1
CDR3aa: CASSTGTGGMYEQYF
CDR3nt: TGTGCCAGCAGTACGGGGACAGGGGGCATGTACGAGCAGTACTTC

abundance: .
j_gene: TRBJ1-1
v_gene: TRBV7-9
d_gene: .
CDR3aa: CASSEWELEAFF
CDR3nt: TGTGCCAGCAGCGAATGGGAGCTGGAAGCTTTCTTT

abundance: .
j_gene: TRBJ1-1
v_gene: TRBV7-9
d_gene: .
CDR3aa: CASSLEVRDEAFF
CDR3nt: TGTGCCAGCAGCTTAGAAGTGAGGGATGAAGCTTTCTTT

abundance: .
j_gene: TRBJ1-2
v_gene: TRBV9
d_gene: .
CDR3aa: CASSVGFAEPYGYTF
CDR3nt: TGTGCCAGCAGCGTAGGGTTCGCGGAGCCGTATGGCTACACCTTC

abundance: .
j_gene: TRBJ1-1
v_gene: TRBV5-4
d_gene: .
CDR3aa: CASSLTGYTEAFF
CDR3nt: TGTGCCAGCAGCTTGACAGGGTACACTGAAGCTTTCTTT

abundance: .
j_gene: TRBJ1-2
v_gene: TRBV5-6
d_gene: TRBD1
CDR3aa: CASSHGTGASYGYTF
CDR3nt: TGTGCCAGCAGCCACGGGACAGGGGCAAGCTATGGCTACACCTTC

abundance: .
j_gene: TRBJ2-5
v_gene: TRBV6-5
d_gene: .
CDR3aa: CASSYSGGLGETQYF
CDR3nt: TGTGCCAGCAGTTACTCGGGGGGACTCGGGGAGACCCAGTACTTC

abundance: .
j_gene: TRBJ2-3
v_gene: TRBV5-4
d_gene: TRBD1
CDR3aa: CASSEPGTDTDTQYF
CDR3nt: TGTGCCAGCAGCGAACCCGGGACAGACACAGATACGCAGTATTTT

abundance: .
j_gene: TRBJ2-7
v_gene: TRBV15
d_gene: TRBD2
CDR3aa: CATSKLAGGSSYEQYF
CDR3nt: TGTGCCACCAGCAAACTAGCGGGAGGGAGCTCCTACGAGCAGTACTTC

abundance: .
j_gene: TRBJ1-2
v_gene: TRBV9
d_gene: .
CDR3aa: CASSVEWVSGGTNYGYTF
CDR3nt: TGTGCCAGCAGCGTAGAATGGGTGTCGGGGGGCACTAACTATGGCTACACCTTC

abundance: .
j_gene: TRBJ2-7
v_gene: TRBV11-2
d_gene: .
CDR3aa: CASSLGGSLRHEQYF
CDR3nt: TGTGCCAGCAGCCTTGGAGGGTCCCTCCGCCACGAGCAGTACTTC

abundance: .
j_gene: TRBJ2-1
v_gene: TRBV7-2
d_gene: TRBD2
CDR3aa: CASSPGTSGSGQFF
CDR3nt: TGTGCCAGCAGCCCCGGGACTAGCGGGAGTGGGCAGTTCTTC

abundance: .
j_gene: TRBJ2-3
v_gene: TRBV6-5
d_gene: TRBD2
CDR3aa: CASSYGAGAGDTQYF
CDR3nt: TGTGCCAGCAGTTACGGAGCGGGAGCGGGAGATACGCAGTATTTT

abundance: .
j_gene: TRBJ2-7
v_gene: TRBV4-1
d_gene: TRBD2
CDR3aa: CASSSSSGGLSYEQYF
CDR3nt: TGCGCCAGCAGCTCGAGTAGCGGGGGACTCTCCTACGAGCAGTACTTC

abundance: .
j_gene: TRBJ1-3
v_gene: TRBV27
d_gene: .
CDR3aa: CASSSSTGFGGNTIYF
CDR3nt: TGTGCCAGCAGTTCATCCACAGGGTTTGGAGGAAACACCATATATTTT

abundance: .
j_gene: TRBJ2-1
v_gene: TRBV4-2
d_gene: TRBD2
CDR3aa: CASSSRLAGGVYNEQFF
CDR3nt: TGTGCCAGCAGCTCCCGACTAGCGGGGGGGGTATACAATGAGCAGTTCTTC

abundance: .
j_gene: TRBJ2-2
v_gene: TRBV27
d_gene: .
CDR3aa: CASSPGYGTGELFF
CDR3nt: TGTGCCAGCAGTCCGGGGTATGGGACCGGGGAGCTGTTTTTT

abundance: .
j_gene: TRBJ2-7
v_gene: TRBV5-1
d_gene: .
CDR3aa: CASSRTDSVYEQYF
CDR3nt: TGCGCCAGCAGCCGGACGGACAGTGTCTACGAGCAGTACTTC

abundance: .
j_gene: TRBJ2-3
v_gene: TRBV9
d_gene: .
CDR3aa: CASSGQGSSTDTQYF
CDR3nt: TGTGCCAGCAGCGGGCAGGGAAGCAGCACAGATACGCAGTATTTT

abundance: .
j_gene: TRBJ2-3
v_gene: TRBV11-2
d_gene: .
CDR3aa: CASSLYLVGTDTQYF
CDR3nt: TGTGCCAGCAGCTTGTATCTAGTCGGCACAGATACGCAGTATTTT

abundance: .
j_gene: TRBJ2-1
v_gene: TRBV27
d_gene: .
CDR3aa: CASSLDPRGNEQFF
CDR3nt: TGTGCCAGCAGTTTAGACCCTAGGGGCAATGAGCAGTTCTTC

abundance: .
j_gene: TRBJ2-7
v_gene: TRBV5-6
d_gene: TRBD2
CDR3aa: CASSGNRDYDEQYF
CDR3nt: TGTGCCAGCAGCGGCAACCGGGACTACGACGAGCAGTACTTC

abundance: .
j_gene: TRBJ2-2
v_gene: TRBV7-9
d_gene: .
CDR3aa: CASNLEFAGELFF
CDR3nt: TGTGCCAGCAATCTAGAGTTCGCCGGGGAGCTGTTTTTT

abundance: .
j_gene: TRBJ1-5
v_gene: TRBV28
d_gene: .
CDR3aa: CASSFARRVGQPQHF
CDR3nt: TGTGCCAGCAGTTTTGCGCGACGGGTGGGTCAGCCCCAGCATTTT

abundance: .
j_gene: TRBJ1-1
v_gene: TRBV30
d_gene: .
CDR3aa: CALDGVHTEAFF
CDR3nt: TGTGCCTTGGACGGGGTTCACACTGAAGCTTTCTTT

abundance: .
j_gene: TRBJ1-1
v_gene: TRBV11-2
d_gene: .
CDR3aa: CASSLMVARNTEAFF
CDR3nt: TGTGCCAGCAGCTTAATGGTCGCCAGGAACACTGAAGCTTTCTTT

abundance: .
j_gene: TRBJ2-2
v_gene: TRBV30
d_gene: .
CDR3aa: CACGLANTGELFF
CDR3nt: TGTGCCTGCGGGCTAGCCAACACCGGGGAGCTGTTTTTT

abundance: once
j_gene: TRBJ2-7
v_gene: TRBV27
d_gene: .
CDR3aa: CASSLGTGVYEQYF
CDR3nt: TGTGCCAGCAGTTTAGGAACCGGGGTCTACGAGCAGTACTTC

abundance: .
j_gene: TRBJ2-7
v_gene: TRBV7-9
d_gene: .
CDR3aa: CASNSDIIYEQYF
CDR3nt: TGTGCCAGCAACTCGGACATTATCTACGAGCAGTACTTC

abundance: .
j_gene: TRBJ1-1
v_gene: TRBV9
d_gene: TRBD1
CDR3aa: CASSPGGITEAFF
CDR3nt: TGTGCCAGCAGCCCAGGGGGCATAACTGAAGCTTTCTTT

abundance: .
j_gene: TRBJ2-1
v_gene: TRBV27
d_gene: .
CDR3aa: CASSPQGFYNEQFF
CDR3nt: TGTGCCAGCAGTCCACAGGGATTTTACAATGAGCAGTTCTTC

abundance: .
j_gene: TRBJ2-1
v_gene: TRBV4-3
d_gene: .
CDR3aa: CASSQDGRGSYNEQFF
CDR3nt: TGCGCCAGCAGCCAAGATGGCAGGGGATCCTACAATGAGCAGTTCTTC

abundance: few
j_gene: TRBJ2-1
v_gene: TRBV7-2
d_gene: .
CDR3aa: CASSLGREQFF
CDR3nt: TGTGCCAGCAGCTTGGGGCGGGAGCAGTTCTTC

abundance: .
j_gene: TRBJ2-7
v_gene: TRBV9
d_gene: .
CDR3aa: CASSVVGGGHEQYF
CDR3nt: TGTGCCAGCAGCGTAGTGGGGGGTGGGCACGAGCAGTACTTC

abundance: .
j_gene: TRBJ2-7
v_gene: TRBV27
d_gene: .
CDR3aa: CASSLGSEQYF
CDR3nt: TGTGCCAGCAGTTTGGGCAGCGAGCAGTACTTC

abundance: .
j_gene: TRBJ2-1
v_gene: TRBV18
d_gene: TRBD1
CDR3aa: CASSLDRGGTEQFF
CDR3nt: TGTGCCAGCTCCTTGGACAGGGGGGGCACTGAGCAGTTCTTC

abundance: .
j_gene: TRBJ1-1
v_gene: TRBV21-1
d_gene: .
CDR3aa: CASAPQEVPRNTEAFF
CDR3nt: TGTGCCAGCGCCCCCCAGGAGGTCCCGAGGAACACTGAAGCTTTCTTT

abundance: once
j_gene: TRBJ1-5
v_gene: TRBV27
d_gene: .
CDR3aa: CASSPGGVSNQPQHF
CDR3nt: TGTGCCAGCAGTCCTGGGGGGGTATCCAATCAGCCCCAGCATTTT

abundance: .
j_gene: TRBJ1-2
v_gene: TRBV4-1
d_gene: .
CDR3aa: CASSQLGLYGYTF
CDR3nt: TGCGCCAGCAGCCAACTTGGACTATATGGCTACACCTTC

abundance: .
j_gene: TRBJ1-1
v_gene: TRBV6-1
d_gene: .
CDR3aa: CASSEGEGTGNTEAFF
CDR3nt: TGTGCCAGCAGTGAAGGGGAGGGGACGGGGAACACTGAAGCTTTCTTT

abundance: .
j_gene: TRBJ2-1
v_gene: TRBV6-5
d_gene: TRBD2
CDR3aa: CASSYGTSGSNEQFF
CDR3nt: TGTGCCAGCAGTTACGGGACTAGTGGATCCAATGAGCAGTTCTTC

abundance: .
j_gene: TRBJ2-7
v_gene: TRBV6-1
d_gene: .
CDR3aa: CASSELGAEQYF
CDR3nt: TGTGCCAGCAGTGAGTTGGGGGCCGAGCAGTACTTC